The entry that follows covers one TCR beta chain sequence. Its antigen is currently not known. There are no base qualities to consult, and no much larger clone falls within one base. For TCR beta library preparation, approximately 2.2 micrograms of genomic DNA were isolated from cryopreserved PBMCs. Longitudinal blood samples from CLL patients on ibrutinib monotherapy were analyzed using high-throughput TCR beta sequencing. The patients were enrolled in a single-center, open-label phase 2 trial of ibrutinib monotherapy. The sample originates from a study of cytotoxic CD8 clonotypes in ibrutinib-treated CLL (dated by TCRdb to 2020 to 2022). Broadly, across the study: The cohort included roughly 15 treatment-naive and about a dozen relapsed/refractory patients; around 18 were IGHV unmutated. Partial responses were observed in around 25 patients and complete responses in 2; after a median follow-up of 68 months, remission was maintained in about 15 patients and progression was observed in approximately twelve. Response samples were taken after a median of approximately 13 months on treatment, ranging from about 6 to 40 months. On average, each sample yielded 255,043 productive templates and roughly 95,000 productive rearrangements. Of the roughly 90 participants in the trial, about two dozen had longitudinal samples available. Cryopreserved peripheral blood mononuclear cells were collected at three points: before therapy, at response, and at either sustained remission or disease progression.

V is cut by 2 bases and J by 11 bases, and the space between the germline ends is 9 bases. From a lookup of the germline V gene (reference sequence), CDR1 and CDR2 are DFQATT and SNEGSKA. The CDR3 spans 10 residues, from the cysteine through the phenylalanine. Only CDR3 DNA is held: 30 bases, read in frame from base 1. Here is what the overall study found, with its caveats: Baseline clonality exceeded that of age-matched healthy donors and correlated strongly with circulating CD8+ T-cell counts. Clonality rose at ibrutinib response, remained stable during sustained remission, and dropped back toward baseline at progression. Public clonotypes were rare and either shrank or stayed stable during treatment, and the rise in clonality at ibrutinib response reflected expansion of private clonotypes. Sustained-remission and progressing patients did not have matched sampling times, and lymph node repertoires were not examined.

Each clonotype received, on average, around 9.6x coverage in deep resolution sequencing performed on a MiSeq, where the target depth lay between 1 in 1 million and 1 in 200,000 T cells. TCR beta libraries were generated with the immunoSEQ hsTCRB Kit. In the original analysis: ImmunoSEQ Data Assistant and ImmunoSEQ Analyzer were used for data analysis, and V, D and J genes were assigned according to IMGT definitions. Clonality was computed as one minus normalized Shannon entropy of productive rearrangement frequencies, ranging from 0 to 1. Only overrepresented clonotypes making up at least 0.05% of the repertoire of each patient were included in the public clonotype analysis. Repertoires from about a dozen age-matched healthy donors in immuneACCESS were used as clonality controls. The immuneACCESS repertoire file appears here via TCRdb, limited to in-frame rearrangements. These files lack a portion of the clones; in checked studies, under half of the deficit traces to unresolved V genes, and the cause of the others is not known. V, J and clone size reflect that table, while D and trimming were determined from the DNA. Recorded for this sample are about 22,000 clones; approximately 77% of them occurred a single time. Together, the top ten hold approximately 6.9% of the sample.

The receptor chain draws on TRBV20-1 and TRBJ1-2; perhaps TRBD1 is the D gene, with 5 bases matching. The sample was PBMCs, taken before ibrutinib treatment. The receptor's source is a human donor with chronic lymphocytic leukemia. The nucleotides read TGCAGTGCTAGATGGGACGATTACACCTTC. Translated, this is CSARWDDYTF.